What follows are 25 T cell receptor beta chains derived from one specimen sequenced in a study of blood T cells in healthy people across ages. Using a J-beta primer mix together with a sample-barcoded 5' primer, a second PCR was run for about 7 to 12 cycles. Via MiXCR, TCRdb re-called the 5' RACE reads, giving one row per CDR3 protein. The sample yields fewer than 700,000 distinct CDR3 sequences, 40% to 45% seen once. The sequencing input was blood. The receptors shown here come from a man aged 80 or over in good health.

The gene calls are TRBV7-2 and TRBJ2-7, with TRBD2 matching 14 bases. V lost 5 bases, J lost 3 bases, and 3 bases stayed unmatched. CDR3 length: 15 amino acids. Germline-derived CDR1 and CDR2 are SGHTA and FQGNSA. This CDR3 is CASSEGTSGSYEQYF. Written as DNA, the CDR3 is TGTGCCAGCAGCGAAGGGACTAGCGGGAGCTACGAGCAGTACTTC.

J is TRBJ1-4 and V is TRBV3-1; D may be TRBD1 (5 bases). V lost 4 bases and J lost 0, with 15 bases in between. Germline loops: CDR1 LGHDT, CDR2 YNNKEL (reference sequence). The CDR3 has 17 residues. The CDR3 sequence is CASSRKGTIPTNEKLFF. The CDR3 DNA reads as TGTGCCAGCAGCCGTAAGGGGACGATCCCAACTAATGAAAAACTGTTTTTT. The variable domain in full, completed from reference TRBV3-1 and TRBJ1-4, reads DTAVSQTPKYLVTQMGNDKSIKCEQNLGHDTMYWYKQDSKKFLKIMFSYNNKELIINETVPNRFSPKSPDKAHLNLHINSLELGDSAVYFCASSRKGTIPTNEKLFFGSGTQLSVL.

This clonotype has only a few counts. The chain is built from TRBV12-5 and TRBJ1-2; D unresolved. Between the trimmed V and J ends, which lost 6 bases and 1 base, there was a span of 9 bases. CDR1 is LGHNT, CDR2 FRNRAP, per germline. The CDR3 is made up of 13 amino acids. The chain's CDR3 is CASGLEGNYGYTF. The CDR3 bases are TGTGCTAGTGGCCTCGAAGGTAACTATGGCTACACCTTC.

This clonotype was seen only a few times. V is TRBV7-2 and J is TRBJ2-5; D is perhaps TRBD1 (5 bases). The CDR3 is 16 residues long. Trimming removed 2 bases at V and 5 bases at J, with 18 bases between. Germline V gene lookup returns CDR1 SGHTA and CDR2 FQGNSA. Written as DNA, the CDR3 is TGTGCCAGCAGCTTAAGACCCCAGGGCAGGGCGGAGACCCAGTACTTC. It translates to CASSLRPQGRAETQYF.

The chain carries TRBV7-3 and TRBJ2-3, with D perhaps being TRBD1 or TRBD2 (5 bases each). Trimming stripped 0 bases from V and 5 bases from J, with 15 bases between. The CDR3 is made up of 16 amino acids. CDR1 and CDR2 (germline): SGHTA, FQGTGA. The CDR3 spells CASSLTDGTRGDTQYF. In DNA form, the CDR3 reads TGTGCCAGCAGCTTAACAGATGGGACCCGCGGAGATACGCAGTATTTT.

The chain uses TRBV5-1 and TRBJ2-3; 8 bases are shared with TRBD2. The CDR3 runs to 13 residues. Germline loops: CDR1 SGHRS, CDR2 YFSETQ. The trim removed 4 bases at V and 12 bases at J, leaving 10 bases unmatched. The chain's CDR3 is CASSPQTSEIQYF. CDR3 DNA: TGCGCCAGCAGCCCACAGACTAGCGAAATTCAGTATTTT.

The CDR3 DNA sequence: TGCGCCAGCAGCTTGACTGGGGGCCCCCGTGCTGAAGCTTTCTTT. This sequence encodes CASSLTGGPRAEAFF. The gene calls are TRBV5-1 and TRBJ1-1; maybe TRBD1 (6 bases). V lost 1 base to trimming and J lost 6 bases, with 16 bases between them. Germline CDR1 SGHRS, CDR2 YFSETQ. The CDR3 runs to 15 residues.

This clonotype was seen a handful of times. The rearrangement uses TRBV20-1 and TRBJ2-1; 7 bases map to TRBD2. Trimming took 0 bases from V and 2 from J; bases not matched to a gene: 4. This CDR3 has 15 amino acids. CDR1 is DFQATT and CDR2 is SNEGSKA in the germline V gene (reference sequence). CDR3 nucleotides: TGCAGTGCTAGAGAGGCTAGCGGAACCTACAATGAGCAGTTCTTC. Protein sequence: CSAREASGTYNEQFF.

This clonotype has ten or more counts. The CDR3 spells CASSLDSQVSKNIQYF. The CDR3 DNA is TGTGCCAGCAGCTTAGACTCCCAGGTGTCCAAAAACATTCAGTACTTC. This chain links TRBV7-2 with TRBJ2-4; no clear D gene. From germline, CDR1 is SGHTA and CDR2 FQGNSA. V was trimmed by 1 base and J by 2 bases, leaving 12 bases between them. The CDR3 is 16 residues long.

This clonotype has only a few counts. J is TRBJ1-2 and V is TRBV29-1; 10 nucleotides line up with TRBD1. Germline assignment: CDR1 SQVTM and CDR2 ANQGSEA. The CDR3 has 14 residues. Trimming took 6 bases from V and 7 from J; bases not matched to a gene: 11. The CDR3 spells CSVDGDRGRGGYTF. CDR3 DNA sequence: TGCAGCGTGGACGGCGACAGGGGGCGCGGTGGCTACACCTTC.

The chain recombines TRBV24-1 with TRBJ2-1, with D uncertain. Germline V gene sequence: CDR1 KGHDR, CDR2 SFDVKD. Trimming left V 2 bases short and J 3 bases short, with 4 bases between. This CDR3 comprises 13 residues. CDR3 bases: TGTGCCACCAGTGATTCCAACTACAATGAGCAGTTCTTC. Residues: CATSDSNYNEQFF.

This clonotype showed up many times. The chain carries TRBV4-3 and TRBJ1-4; 7 bases are a match to TRBD1. There are 14 residues in the CDR3. The V gene's germline CDR1 is LGHNA and CDR2 YSLEER. Losses at the gene ends were 5 bases for V and 3 bases for J; bases not matched to a gene: 3. The DNA of the CDR3 is TGCGCCAGCAGCACGGGACAGCCTAATGAAAAACTGTTTTTT. This encodes CASSTGQPNEKLFF.

The V and J genes are TRBV28 and TRBJ2-5; D might be TRBD1 or TRBD2, each matching 6 bases. The J call may be in error: the DNA end matches TRBJ2-7 better. Looked up from germline, CDR1 is MDHEN and CDR2 is SYDVKM. CDR3 length equals 14 residues. CDR3 region: CASSFVGGPHEQYF. For the CDR3, the DNA is TGTGCCAGCAGTTTCGTAGGGGGGCCCCACGAGCAGTACTTC.

This clonotype was seen more than once but under ten times. V usage is TRBV20-1 and J usage is TRBJ1-5, with TRBD1 matching over 9 bases. V gave up 4 bases and J gave up 2 bases; unmatched junction bases: 3. The CDR3 spans 14 residues. The germline gives CDR1 DFQATT, CDR2 SNEGSKA (reference sequence). The CDR3 coding sequence is TGCAGTGCTAAACAGGGGGCCGGCAATCAGCCCCAGCATTTT. This gives the protein CSAKQGAGNQPQHF.

V is TRBV20-1 and J is TRBJ2-3; TRBD2 is a possible D gene (6 bases). Germline values: CDR1 DFQATT, CDR2 SNEGSKA (reference sequence). This CDR3 is built from 15 residues. The germline V and J ends were trimmed by 6 bases and 2 bases, with 18 bases remaining between them. As DNA, the CDR3 is TGCAGTGCCTTGGACGGGAGAAGGTACACAGATACGCAGTATTTT. Amino acid sequence: CSALDGRRYTDTQYF.

This clonotype is a singleton in its sample. The rearrangement uses TRBV6-2 or TRBV6-3 and TRBJ2-5; no reliable D call. Germline loops: CDR1 MNHEY, CDR2 SVGEGT. V was cut by 5 bases and J by 11 bases, with 30 bases left in between. The CDR3 is made up of 17 amino acids. CDR3 in DNA: TGTGCCAGCAGTCCCCTTATGGTGGGTAGTGTCGTCAATGAGCAGTACTTC. It is translated as CASSPLMVGSVVNEQYF.

This clonotype was observed a few times. The chain has TRBV30 and TRBJ1-6, with D unclear. The CDR3 runs to 16 residues. In germline, CDR1 is GTSNPN, CDR2 SVGIG (reference sequence). Trimming left V 0 bases short and J 7 bases short, with 16 bases between. The CDR3 coding sequence is TGTGCCTGGAGTGTTGGCCGCCTGGAGATGAATTCACCCCTCCACTTT. Translation gives CAWSVGRLEMNSPLHF.

This clonotype was counted between two and nine times. This rearrangement joins TRBV7-2 to TRBJ1-2, with D possibly being TRBD1 (5 bases). The CDR3 sequence is 15 residues long. V was pared by 1 base and J by 6 bases, with 15 bases between. Germline values: CDR1 SGHTA, CDR2 FQGNSA. The CDR3, as DNA: TGTGCCAGCAGCTTAGTAAATCGGGGGGGAGATGGCTACACCTTC. This translates into CASSLVNRGGDGYTF.

This clonotype was detected a few times. V usage is TRBV5-6 and J usage is TRBJ1-3; maybe TRBD1 (5 bases). Trimming pared 0 bases from V and 3 bases from J, leaving 19 bases between. Germline CDR1 is SGHDT and CDR2 is YYEEEE. The CDR3 contains 18 residues. The CDR3 here is CASSLVRGPPRRGNTIYF. In DNA, the CDR3 is TGTGCCAGCAGCTTGGTGAGGGGACCGCCGCGGCGTGGAAACACCATATATTTT. Full variable domain (outside the CDR3, taken from reference TRBV5-6 and TRBJ1-3): DAGVTQSPTHLIKTRGQQVTLRCSPKSGHDTVSWYQQALGQGPQFIFQYYEEEERQRGNFPDRFSGHQFPNYSSELNVNALLLGDSALYLCASSLVRGPPRRGNTIYFGEGSWLTVV.

The rearrangement uses TRBV6-5 and TRBJ2-2; TRBD2 matches at 10 bases. The CDR3 consists of 19 residues. Germline-derived CDR1 and CDR2 are MNHEY and SVGAGI. V dropped 2 bases and J dropped 1; count of bases not matched to a gene: 10. CDR3 DNA sequence: TGTGCCAGCAGTTACGCCCCCCTTGCTAGCGGGGGGAACACCGGGGAGCTGTTTTTT. It codes for CASSYAPLASGGNTGELFF.

The V gene is TRBV29-1, the J gene TRBJ2-1, with D tentatively TRBD1 (6 bases). Germline-derived CDR1 and CDR2 are SQVTM and ANQGSEA. The V gene lost 2 bases and the J gene lost 9 bases, with 17 bases spanning the gap. CDR3 length equals 14 residues. CDR3 coding DNA: TGCAGCGTTGAACTCCTACAGGGAATTGTTGAGCAGTTCTTC. Encoded protein: CSVELLQGIVEQFF.

This clonotype was observed a single time. Given a much more abundant clone one base away, this may be a read error. V gene TRBV4-3 combines with J gene TRBJ2-7, with D perhaps matching TRBD2 (5 bases). The CDR3 covers 15 residues. CDR1 and CDR2 (germline): LGHNA, YSLEER. Trimming removed 0 bases from V and 0 bases from J, with 9 bases in between. CDR3 bases: TGCGCCAGCAGCCAAGAGGGAGTCAGCTCCTACGAGCAGTACTTC. Residues: CASSQEGVSSYEQYF.

This clonotype showed up many times. The genes are TRBV29-1 and TRBJ2-6; the D is unclear. Germline V gene lookup returns CDR1 SQVTM and CDR2 ANQGSEA. V shed 6 bases and J shed 0 bases, with 9 bases lying between them. This CDR3 is built from 14 residues. CDR3 DNA sequence: TGCAGCGTAGAGGATAGCTCTGGGGCCAACGTCCTGACTTTC. It specifies CSVEDSSGANVLTF.

The chain joins TRBV5-1 to TRBJ2-7; 8 nucleotides align to TRBD1. Germline V lookup: CDR1 SGHRS, CDR2 YFSETQ. This CDR3 region has 16 residues. The junction had 8 bases not matched to a gene; V was cut back by 0 bases and J by 3 bases. The CDR3 loop reads CASSLAAGQGFYEQYF. DNA for the CDR3: TGCGCCAGCAGCTTGGCCGCAGGACAGGGATTCTACGAGCAGTACTTC.

The rearrangement uses TRBV7-9 and TRBJ1-1; D is perhaps TRBD1 (5 bases). The CDR3 covers 13 residues. V gave up 6 bases and J gave up 3 bases, with 11 bases separating them. Germline V gene lookup returns CDR1 SEHNR and CDR2 FQNEAQ (reference sequence). CDR3 residues: CASSSDSYTEAFF. CDR3 nucleotides: TGTGCCAGCAGTTCAGACAGCTACACTGAAGCTTTCTTT. Full variable domain (remainder filled in from reference TRBV7-9 and TRBJ1-1): DTGVSQNPRHKITKRGQNVTFRCDPISEHNRLYWYRQTLGQGPEFLTYFQNEAQLEKSRLLSDRFSAERPKGSFSTLEIQRTEQGDSAMYLCASSSDSYTEAFFGQGTRLTVV.